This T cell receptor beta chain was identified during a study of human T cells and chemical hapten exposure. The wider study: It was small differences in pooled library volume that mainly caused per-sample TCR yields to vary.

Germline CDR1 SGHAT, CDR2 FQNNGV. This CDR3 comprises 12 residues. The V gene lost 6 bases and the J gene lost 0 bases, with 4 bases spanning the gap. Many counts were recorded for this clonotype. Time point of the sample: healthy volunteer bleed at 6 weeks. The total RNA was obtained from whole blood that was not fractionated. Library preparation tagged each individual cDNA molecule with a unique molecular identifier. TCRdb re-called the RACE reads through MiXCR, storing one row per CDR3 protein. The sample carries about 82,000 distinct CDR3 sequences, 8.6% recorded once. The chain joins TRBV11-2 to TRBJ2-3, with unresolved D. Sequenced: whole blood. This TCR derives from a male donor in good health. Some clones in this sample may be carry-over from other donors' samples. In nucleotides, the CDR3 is TGTGCCAGCAGATTTAGCACAGATACGCAGTATTTT. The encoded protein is CASRFSTDTQYF.